The present T cell receptor beta chain was sequenced within a study of early T cells in non-severe SARS-CoV-2 infection. General study points: Matching results from VDJdb favored anti-spike CD8 responses, leaving private and CD4 specificities undetected.

The germline CDR1 and CDR2 sequences are LNHNV and YYDKDF (reference sequence). The CDR3 loop spans 17 amino acids. The V gene lost 1 base and the J gene lost 0 bases, with 15 bases spanning the gap. In regard to this clonotype: Its matching antigen is unknown.

As part of library construction, unique molecular identifiers were attached to individual cDNA molecules. From the 5' RACE reads, TCRdb called clonotypes with MiXCR, one entry per CDR3 protein. The sample holds 25,000 to 35,000 distinct CDR3 sequences; about 4.8% are singletons and the top ten take under 14%. The gene calls are TRBV15 and TRBJ1-1; possible D gene TRBD1, 6 bases. This TCR derives from an adult who was a healthcare worker with PCR-confirmed SARS-CoV-2 infection or an uninfected control (not recorded which). The sequenced material came from whole blood. CDR3 nucleotides: TGTGCCACCAGCAGAGCCCCGGGGGGCGGCATGAACACTGAAGCTTTCTTT. As protein: CATSRAPGGGMNTEAFF.